This T cell receptor beta chain is from a study of T cell changes during pregnancy in multiple sclerosis. The V gene's germline CDR1 is LGHNA and CDR2 YSLEER. CDR3 length: 17 residues. With V trimmed by 2 bases and J by 4 bases, 6 bases remained unmatched. Method: immunoSEQ multiplex PCR; TCRdb's copy keeps in-frame clones and lacks some. The repertoire holds around 21,000 clones, with 88% as singletons. The sequenced sample was CD8+ T cells from peripheral blood mononuclear cells, obtained in the third trimester of pregnancy. This TCR was recovered from a female donor in good health, enrolled as a control in a pregnancy study. The chain combines TRBV4-3 with TRBJ2-2; 11 bases align to TRBD1. Written as DNA, the CDR3 is TGCGCCAGCAGCCAAAGCCGGACAGGGGGCCTCACCGGGGAGCTGTTTTTT. Translated: CASSQSRTGGLTGELFF.